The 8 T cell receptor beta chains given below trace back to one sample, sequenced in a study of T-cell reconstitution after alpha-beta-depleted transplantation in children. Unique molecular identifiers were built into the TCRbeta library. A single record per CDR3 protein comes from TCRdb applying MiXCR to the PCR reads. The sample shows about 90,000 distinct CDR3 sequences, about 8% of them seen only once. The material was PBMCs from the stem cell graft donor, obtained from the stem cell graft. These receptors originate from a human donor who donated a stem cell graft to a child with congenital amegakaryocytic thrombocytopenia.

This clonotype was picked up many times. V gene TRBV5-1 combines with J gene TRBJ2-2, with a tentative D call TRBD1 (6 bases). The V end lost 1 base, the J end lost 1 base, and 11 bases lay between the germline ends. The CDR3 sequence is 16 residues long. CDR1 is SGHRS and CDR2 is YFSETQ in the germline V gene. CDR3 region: CASSLQTGLNTGELFF. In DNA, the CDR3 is TGCGCCAGCAGCTTGCAGACAGGACTGAACACCGGGGAGCTGTTTTTT.

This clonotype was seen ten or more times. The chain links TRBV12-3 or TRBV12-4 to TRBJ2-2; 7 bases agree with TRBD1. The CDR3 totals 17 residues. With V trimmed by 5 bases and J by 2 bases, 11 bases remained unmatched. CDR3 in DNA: TGTGCCAGCAGTCGCAGCCCGGGGACAGCCAACACCGGGGAGCTGTTTTTT. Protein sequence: CASSRSPGTANTGELFF.

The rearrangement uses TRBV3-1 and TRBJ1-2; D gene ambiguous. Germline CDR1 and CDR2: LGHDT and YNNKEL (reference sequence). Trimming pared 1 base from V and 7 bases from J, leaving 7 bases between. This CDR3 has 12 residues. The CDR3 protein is CASSQGNVGYTF. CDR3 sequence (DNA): TGTGCCAGCAGCCAAGGCAACGTTGGCTACACCTTC.

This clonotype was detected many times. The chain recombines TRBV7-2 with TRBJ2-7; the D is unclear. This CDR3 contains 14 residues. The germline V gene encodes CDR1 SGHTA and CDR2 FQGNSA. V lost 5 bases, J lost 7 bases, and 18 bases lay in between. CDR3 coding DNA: TGTGCCAGCAGCACCCGAGCCAGATTGGGGGAGCAGTACTTC. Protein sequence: CASSTRARLGEQYF.

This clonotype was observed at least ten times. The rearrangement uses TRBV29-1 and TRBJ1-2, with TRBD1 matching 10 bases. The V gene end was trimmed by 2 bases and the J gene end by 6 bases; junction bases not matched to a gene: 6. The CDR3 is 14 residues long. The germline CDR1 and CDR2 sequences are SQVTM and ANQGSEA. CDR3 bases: TGCAGCGTTGAATTTCCGGACAGGGGGGATGGCTACACCTTC. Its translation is CSVEFPDRGDGYTF. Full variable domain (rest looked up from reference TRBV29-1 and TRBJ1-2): SAVISQKPSRDICQRGTSLTIQCQVDSQVTMMFWYRQQPGQSLTLIATANQGSEATYESGFVIDKFPISRPNLTFSTLTVSNMSPEDSSIYLCSVEFPDRGDGYTFGSGTRLTVV.

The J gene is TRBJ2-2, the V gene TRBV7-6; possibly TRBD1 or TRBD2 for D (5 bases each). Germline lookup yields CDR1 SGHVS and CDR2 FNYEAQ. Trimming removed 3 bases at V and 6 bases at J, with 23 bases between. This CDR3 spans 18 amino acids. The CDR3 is CASSFSGTRGDSPGELFF. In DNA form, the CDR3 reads TGTGCCAGCAGCTTTAGTGGGACGAGGGGCGACTCACCCGGGGAGCTGTTTTTT.

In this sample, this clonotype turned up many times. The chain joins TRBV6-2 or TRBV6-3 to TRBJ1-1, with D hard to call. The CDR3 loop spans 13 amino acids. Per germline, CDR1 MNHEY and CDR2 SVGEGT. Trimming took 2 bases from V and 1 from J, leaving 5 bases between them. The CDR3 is CASSYGPNTEAFF. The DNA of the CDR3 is TGTGCCAGCAGTTACGGCCCGAACACTGAAGCTTTCTTT.

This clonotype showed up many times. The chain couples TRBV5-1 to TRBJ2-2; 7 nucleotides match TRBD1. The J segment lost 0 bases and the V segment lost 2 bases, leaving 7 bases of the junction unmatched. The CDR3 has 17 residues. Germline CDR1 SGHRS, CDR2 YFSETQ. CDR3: CASSFSGTASNTGELFF. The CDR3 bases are TGCGCCAGCAGCTTCTCCGGGACAGCTTCGAACACCGGGGAGCTGTTTTTT.